Listed below are T cell receptor beta chains from one sample, sequenced in a study of OX40 agonist ivuxolimab in advanced cancers. The assay was immunoSEQ multiplex PCR, and TCRdb's table has in-frame clones only and misses some. This table holds tens of thousands of clones, about nine tenths found once. This specimen was CD4+ or CD8+ T cells sorted from blood, taken in a trial of the OX40 agonist ivuxolimab. These receptors all stem from an adult with an advanced solid tumor such as melanoma, head and neck, liver or kidney cancer. CDR3s include the opening cysteine and the closing phenylalanine or tryptophan. The D gene is left open where the match is weak. Clone size appears in some rows only: once, few, many, or a class for an expanded clone.

d_call j_call clone_size v_call cdr3_aa cdr3_nt
TRBD2 TRBJ2-1 few TRBV5-1 CASTPGTSGSGEQFF TGCGCCAGCACCCCCGGGACTAGCGGGAGTGGTGAGCAGTTCTTC
- TRBJ1-5 few TRBV2 CASSEGTRAEPQHF TGTGCCAGCAGTGAGGGGACCCGGGCTGAGCCCCAGCATTTT
- TRBJ2-1 - TRBV27 CASSFRSGAYNEQFF TGTGCCAGCAGTTTTCGGAGCGGAGCCTACAATGAGCAGTTCTTC
TRBD1 TRBJ1-1 - TRBV19 CASRYRDRGFMNTEAFF TGTGCCAGTAGATACCGGGACAGGGGTTTCATGAACACTGAAGCTTTCTTT
- TRBJ1-4 - TRBV28 CASTRGLDEKLFF TGTGCCAGCACTCGGGGGTTGGATGAAAAACTGTTTTTT
TRBD2 TRBJ2-3 - TRBV28 CASSPPTSGTDTQYF TGTGCCAGCAGTCCACCGACTAGCGGCACAGATACGCAGTATTTT
TRBD2 TRBJ2-1 - TRBV7-9 CASSPRTSGNEQFF TGTGCCAGCAGCCCTCGGACTAGCGGCAATGAGCAGTTCTTC
- TRBJ1-1 - TRBV19 CASIKTARNTEAFF TGTGCCAGTATTAAGACAGCGCGGAACACTGAAGCTTTCTTT
- TRBJ2-2 - TRBV5-6 CASSLRRPTGELFF TGTGCCAGCAGCCTCAGAAGACCCACCGGGGAGCTGTTTTTT
- TRBJ2-5 - TRBV12-5 CASGPDHTRLYF TGTGCTAGTGGTCCCGACCACACCAGATTGTACTTC
- TRBJ2-7 - TRBV11-2 CASSLATRRDYEQYF TGTGCCAGCAGCTTAGCAACTAGGAGGGACTACGAGCAGTACTTC
- TRBJ1-1 - TRBV19 CASSITRGTEAFF TGTGCCAGTAGTATCACCCGGGGGACTGAAGCTTTCTTT
- TRBJ2-2 once TRBV4-1 CASSQGTDTSNTGELFF TGCGCCAGCAGCCAAGGGACCGATACCTCGAACACCGGGGAGCTGTTTTTT
- TRBJ1-1 - TRBV29-1 CSSPGAGNTEAFF TGCAGCTCGCCCGGGGCAGGGAACACTGAAGCTTTCTTT
- TRBJ1-1 few TRBV14 CASSRNTEAFF TGTGCCAGCAGCCGTAACACTGAAGCTTTCTTT
TRBD1 TRBJ2-7 - TRBV2 CASRDDRDEQYF TGTGCCAGCAGGGACGACAGGGACGAGCAGTACTTC
- TRBJ2-5 - TRBV5-1 CASTRAGGETQYF TGCGCCAGCACCCGGGCCGGCGGGGAGACCCAGTACTTC
TRBD2 TRBJ2-1 - TRBV15 CATSRDISGNSEQFF TGTGCCACCAGCAGAGATATTAGCGGGAACAGTGAGCAGTTCTTC
TRBD2 TRBJ2-3 - TRBV7-9 CASMERESPDTQYF TGTGCCAGCATGGAGCGGGAGTCCCCAGATACGCAGTATTTT
- TRBJ2-3 - TRBV7-3 CASSLTPGRADTQYF TGTGCCAGCAGCTTAACGCCCGGGAGAGCAGATACGCAGTATTTT
- TRBJ2-4 - TRBV27 CASSILAKNIQYF TGTGCCAGCTCCATTCTAGCCAAAAACATTCAGTACTTC
TRBD2 TRBJ2-1 once TRBV2 CASSVERGEYNEQFF TGTGCCAGCAGTGTTGAGCGGGGGGAATACAATGAGCAGTTCTTC
- TRBJ2-5 - TRBV18 CASSPSTPRGRQETQYF TGTGCCAGCTCACCCAGTACCCCACGGGGGCGCCAAGAGACCCAGTACTTC
TRBD2 TRBJ2-1 - TRBV5-1 CASRRSGTSGVNEQFF TGCGCCAGCAGGAGATCCGGGACTAGCGGGGTCAATGAGCAGTTCTTC
- TRBJ2-7 once TRBV7-9 CASSLAGGPYEQYF TGTGCCAGCAGCTTAGCGGGAGGCCCCTACGAGCAGTACTTC
TRBD2 TRBJ2-5 - TRBV19 CASTQRASGYQETQYF TGTGCCAGTACCCAGAGGGCTAGCGGGTACCAAGAGACCCAGTACTTC
TRBD2 TRBJ2-1 - TRBV2 CASSEAERDYNEQFF TGTGCCAGCAGTGAAGCCGAGCGGGATTATAATGAGCAGTTCTTC
- TRBJ2-1 - TRBV21-1 CASKSGRAESEQFF TGTGCCAGTAAAAGCGGGAGGGCCGAGAGTGAGCAGTTCTTC
- TRBJ2-5 - TRBV2 CASKLGIQETQYF TGTGCCAGCAAGTTGGGCATACAAGAGACCCAGTACTTC
- TRBJ2-7 - TRBV6-5 CASSYSRRYSYEQYF TGTGCCAGCAGTTACTCGCGTCGATACTCCTACGAGCAGTACTTC
- TRBJ1-5 many TRBV29-1 CSVSEGYGQPQHF TGCAGCGTGTCCGAGGGGTATGGTCAGCCCCAGCATTTT
TRBD2 TRBJ2-7 - TRBV29-1 CSVAGTSGTSYEQYF TGCAGCGTAGCCGGGACTAGCGGGACCTCCTACGAGCAGTACTTC
TRBD2 TRBJ2-1 - TRBV6-1 CASNEPGLAYNEQFF TGTGCCAGTAATGAGCCGGGACTAGCGTACAATGAGCAGTTCTTC
- TRBJ2-1 - TRBV18 CASSPGGRVQFF TGTGCCAGCTCACCAGGTGGCCGGGTGCAGTTCTTC
TRBD1 TRBJ1-4 - TRBV27 CASSVTGTGNREKLFF TGTGCCAGCAGTGTAACCGGGACAGGGAACAGGGAAAAACTGTTTTTT
TRBD2 TRBJ2-3 - TRBV5-1 CASSLGISGGSTDTQYF TGCGCCAGCAGCCTCGGGATTAGCGGGGGTAGCACAGATACGCAGTATTTT